Listed below are T cell receptor beta chains from one sample, sequenced in a study of chemoradiotherapy in HPV16-positive cancers. Produced via immunoSEQ multiplex PCR; TCRdb's table is partial and in-frame only. The sample holds under 25,000 clones, approximately 80% seen once. This material consisted of blood, taken from a patient who underwent chemoradiotherapy. The receptors were sampled from a human donor with HPV-associated anogenital cancer. Both conserved end residues are part of each CDR3. A D gene is named only where the DNA matches it firmly. Size is omitted from some rows. Given values are once, few, many or a class for expanded clones.

clone_size j_call d_call v_call cdr3_nt cdr3_aa
- TRBJ1-1 - TRBV7-9 TGTGCCAGCAGCTCAAGCGGGGGCTCTGAAGCTTTCTTT CASSSSGGSEAFF
once TRBJ2-7 - TRBV27 TGTGCCAGCAGTAGTAATTGGTACGAGCAGTACTTC CASSSNWYEQYF
- TRBJ2-7 - TRBV7-2 TGTGCCAGCTCATTAACAGGAGAGTTGAACGAGCAGTACTTC CASSLTGELNEQYF
few TRBJ1-2 - TRBV6-5 TGTGCCAGCAGTTACACGGGGATGGATGGCTACACCTTC CASSYTGMDGYTF
- TRBJ1-3 TRBD1 TRBV2 TGTGCCACCAGCGATACAGGGGTTGGAAACACCATATATTTT CATSDTGVGNTIYF
- TRBJ1-2 - TRBV10-3 TGTGCCATCAGTGAGGGCAGCCACTATGGCTACACCTTC CAISEGSHYGYTF
- TRBJ1-1 - TRBV5-5 TGTGCCAGCAGCACCCCGGGAGCTGAAGCTTTCTTT CASSTPGAEAFF
- TRBJ2-4 - TRBV9 TGTGCCAGCAGTGCCTACTCGGGGGAAAACATTCAGTACTTC CASSAYSGENIQYF
few TRBJ1-5 - TRBV19 TGTGCCAGTAGTATGGCCCATTATAGCAATCAGCCCCAGCATTTT CASSMAHYSNQPQHF
- TRBJ2-2 - TRBV7-9 TGTGCCAGCAGCTTTAACACCGGGGAGCTGTTTTTT CASSFNTGELFF
- TRBJ2-7 TRBD2 TRBV9 TGTGCCAGCAGCTCCCGGCCTAGCGGGGGTGACGAGCAGTACTTC CASSSRPSGGDEQYF
- TRBJ2-5 - TRBV14 TGTGCCAGCAGCCAGGGGGACGGTCAAGAGACCCAGTACTTC CASSQGDGQETQYF
- TRBJ2-1 TRBD1 TRBV6-4 TGTGCCAGCAGTGACGAATTAACAGGGGACCAGTTCTTC CASSDELTGDQFF
- TRBJ2-1 - TRBV11-2 TGTGCCAGCAGCTTAGGACAAAACAATGAGCAGTTCTTC CASSLGQNNEQFF
- TRBJ1-1 - TRBV7-2 TGTGCCAGCACCAACGCTCCGGGAGACACTGAAGCTTTCTTT CASTNAPGDTEAFF
- TRBJ1-2 - TRBV7-8 TGTGCCAGCAGCTTAGCCTGGGGGGACTATGGCTACACCTTC CASSLAWGDYGYTF
- TRBJ2-1 - TRBV4-2 TGTGCCAGCAGCCAAGAAGGGGGAAGCTCCTACAATGAGCAGTTCTTC CASSQEGGSSYNEQFF
- TRBJ1-2 - TRBV4-2 TGTGCCAGCAGCCAAGGAGCTCCCTATGGCTACACCTTC CASSQGAPYGYTF
- TRBJ2-7 TRBD2 TRBV27 TGTGCCAGCAGTGATCCGGGACTAGGGAGCTCCTACGAGCAGTACTTC CASSDPGLGSSYEQYF
once TRBJ2-1 TRBD2 TRBV18 TGTGCCAGCTCACCGAGCGGGGGCGGGGGCGACTACAATGAGCAGTTCTTC CASSPSGGGGDYNEQFF
- TRBJ1-5 - TRBV5-7 TGTGCCAGCAGCTTGGCAGGAGGGGTTAGCAATCAGCCCCAGCATTTT CASSLAGGVSNQPQHF
- TRBJ2-1 - TRBV6-5 TGTGCCAGCAGAAACCCCTCTAGCGTCCAGTTCTTC CASRNPSSVQFF
- TRBJ1-3 - TRBV27 TGTGCCAGCAGTTTATTTGGCAGCTCTGGAAACACCATATATTTT CASSLFGSSGNTIYF
- TRBJ1-2 - TRBV28 TGTGCCAGCAGGGACACAACTAGCTACACCTTC CASRDTTSYTF
- TRBJ2-1 - TRBV19 TGTGCCAGTAGTGAATGGGGCGGGGACTACAATGAGCAGTTCTTC CASSEWGGDYNEQFF
- TRBJ2-1 TRBD2 TRBV7-2 TGTGCCAGCAGCTTTAGCGGGGGGTCCTACAATGAGCAGTTCTTC CASSFSGGSYNEQFF
once TRBJ1-2 - TRBV5-1 TGCGCCAGCAGCATTTCGTTTGGGAACTATGGCTACACCTTC CASSISFGNYGYTF
- TRBJ1-3 - TRBV11-2 TGTGCCAGCAGTTCGAGTTGGGGAAACACCATATATTTT CASSSSWGNTIYF
- TRBJ2-5 - TRBV7-8 TGTGCCAGCAGCTTAGTGAGTGGAGTTTACCAAGAGACCCAGTACTTC CASSLVSGVYQETQYF
- TRBJ2-1 - TRBV11-3 TGTGCCAGCAGCCGGACACTCGGCGGTGAGCAGTTCTTC CASSRTLGGEQFF
- TRBJ2-7 TRBD2 TRBV7-9 TGTGCCAGCAGACCGAGCGGGAAGGAGTACGAGCAGTACTTC CASRPSGKEYEQYF
- TRBJ1-2 - TRBV6-5 TGTGCCAGCAGTTACGGGGCAGATTATGGCTACACCTTC CASSYGADYGYTF
- TRBJ1-1 - TRBV6-1 TGTGCCAGCGGGCGACAGGAGAACACTGAAGCTTTCTTT CASGRQENTEAFF
- TRBJ2-3 TRBD2 TRBV7-2 TGTGCCAGCAGCTTCGGAGGTAGCGGGGGGCGTAGCACAGATACGCAGTATTTT CASSFGGSGGRSTDTQYF
- TRBJ2-1 TRBD2 TRBV6-4 TGTGCCAGCAGTGAGGCGGGGGACTCCAACGAGCAGTTCTTC CASSEAGDSNEQFF
- TRBJ2-4 - TRBV6-4 TGTGCCAGCAGTGACCCGGACAGAGGAAACATTCAGTACTTC CASSDPDRGNIQYF
few TRBJ1-4 - TRBV6-5 TGTGCCAGCAAAGGGGCAGGGGTTAATGAAAAACTGTTTTTT CASKGAGVNEKLFF
- TRBJ1-5 - TRBV27 TGTGCCAGCAGTTCAAATGATCAGCCCCAGCATTTT CASSSNDQPQHF
- TRBJ2-3 TRBD1 TRBV5-5 TGTGCCAGCAGCTTAACGGACAGGGGGCATAGAGATACGCAGTATTTT CASSLTDRGHRDTQYF